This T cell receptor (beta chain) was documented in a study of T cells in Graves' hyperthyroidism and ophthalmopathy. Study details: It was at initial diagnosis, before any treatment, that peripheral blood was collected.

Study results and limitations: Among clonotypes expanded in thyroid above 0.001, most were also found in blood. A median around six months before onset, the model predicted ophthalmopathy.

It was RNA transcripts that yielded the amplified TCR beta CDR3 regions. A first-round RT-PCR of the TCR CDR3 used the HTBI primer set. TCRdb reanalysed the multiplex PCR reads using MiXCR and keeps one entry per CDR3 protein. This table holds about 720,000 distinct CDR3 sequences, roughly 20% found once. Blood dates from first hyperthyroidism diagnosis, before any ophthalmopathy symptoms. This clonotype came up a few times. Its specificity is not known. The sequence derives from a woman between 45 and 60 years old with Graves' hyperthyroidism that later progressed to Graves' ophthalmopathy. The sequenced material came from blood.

CDR3 in amino acids: CASSKLAGGPYEQYF. As DNA, the CDR3 is TGTGCCAGCAGCAAGCTAGCGGGGGGACCCTACGAGCAGTACTTC. This chain uses TRBV2 with TRBJ2-7; TRBD2 matches at 11 bases. V lost 6 bases and J lost 2; bases outside the gene matches: 6. Germline V gene lookup returns CDR1 SNHLY and CDR2 FYNNEI. The CDR3 is 15 residues long.